These T cell receptor beta chains were read from a single sample in a study of tumor T cells in aggressive B-cell lymphoma. Produced via immunoSEQ multiplex PCR; TCRdb's table is partial and in-frame only. The sample records 6,500 to 9,500 clones, roughly four fifths being singletons. What was sequenced was tumor tissue. These receptors were obtained from an adult with diffuse large B cell lymphoma. CDR3s include the opening cysteine and the closing phenylalanine or tryptophan. D genes are given only for firm matches. Part of the rows lack a size; the others show once, few, many or a class for expanded clones.

CASSSDRNIQYF | TGTGCCAGCAGCTCTGACAGGAACATTCAGTACTTC | . | TRBJ2-4 | TRBV11-2 | .
CASSDELENEQFF | TGCGCCAGCAGTGACGAGTTGGAGAATGAGCAGTTCTTC | . | TRBJ2-1 | TRBV10-2 | .
CASSTQDRGSYNEQFF | TGTGCCAGTAGTACCCAAGACAGGGGTTCCTACAATGAGCAGTTCTTC | TRBD1 | TRBJ2-1 | TRBV19 | .
CASSTGQGGYNEQFF | TGTGCCAGCAGTACGGGACAGGGGGGATACAATGAGCAGTTCTTC | TRBD1 | TRBJ2-1 | TRBV6-6 | .
CASSYTALAGELFF | TGTGCCAGCAGTTATACAGCCCTCGCCGGGGAGCTGTTTTTT | . | TRBJ2-2 | TRBV6-6 | .
CASSLPQYGTDTQYF | TGTGCCAGCAGCTTACCTCAGTACGGCACAGATACGCAGTATTTT | . | TRBJ2-3 | TRBV7-8 | .
CASRRDGIRETQYF | TGTGCCAGCAGGCGGGACGGCATACGAGAGACCCAGTACTTC | . | TRBJ2-5 | TRBV5-6 | once
CASSALDFPGVYEQYF | TGTGCCAGCAGCGCCCTGGACTTTCCCGGGGTCTACGAGCAGTACTTC | . | TRBJ2-7 | TRBV9 | .
CASSRVTSGGNYEQYF | TGTGCCAGCAGTCGAGTGACTAGCGGGGGCAACTACGAGCAGTACTTC | TRBD2 | TRBJ2-7 | TRBV6-6 | .
CASSLERRELSTGELFF | TGTGCCAGCAGCTTAGAACGGCGGGAGCTTTCCACCGGGGAGCTGTTTTTT | TRBD2 | TRBJ2-2 | TRBV11-2 | once
CASSERETQETQYF | TGTGCCAGCAGTGAGAGGGAAACCCAAGAGACCCAGTACTTC | . | TRBJ2-5 | TRBV6-1 | .
CASSLGGSMNTEAFF | TGTGCCAGCAGTCTCGGAGGATCCATGAACACTGAAGCTTTCTTT | . | TRBJ1-1 | TRBV6-5 | .
CAISEAGTAYNEQFF | TGTGCCATCAGTGAGGCGGGGACAGCATACAATGAGCAGTTCTTC | . | TRBJ2-1 | TRBV10-3 | .
CASSLAGQNTGELFF | TGTGCTAGCAGCTTAGCGGGACAGAACACCGGGGAGCTGTTTTTT | TRBD2 | TRBJ2-2 | TRBV7-7 | .
CASTALRGQLTGELFF | TGCGCCAGCACAGCCCTCCGTGGACAGCTCACCGGGGAGCTGTTTTTT | . | TRBJ2-2 | TRBV4-1 | once
CASSVAGPTGELFF | TGTGCCAGCAGTGTGGCAGGGCCCACCGGGGAGCTGTTTTTT | . | TRBJ2-2 | TRBV6-4 | few